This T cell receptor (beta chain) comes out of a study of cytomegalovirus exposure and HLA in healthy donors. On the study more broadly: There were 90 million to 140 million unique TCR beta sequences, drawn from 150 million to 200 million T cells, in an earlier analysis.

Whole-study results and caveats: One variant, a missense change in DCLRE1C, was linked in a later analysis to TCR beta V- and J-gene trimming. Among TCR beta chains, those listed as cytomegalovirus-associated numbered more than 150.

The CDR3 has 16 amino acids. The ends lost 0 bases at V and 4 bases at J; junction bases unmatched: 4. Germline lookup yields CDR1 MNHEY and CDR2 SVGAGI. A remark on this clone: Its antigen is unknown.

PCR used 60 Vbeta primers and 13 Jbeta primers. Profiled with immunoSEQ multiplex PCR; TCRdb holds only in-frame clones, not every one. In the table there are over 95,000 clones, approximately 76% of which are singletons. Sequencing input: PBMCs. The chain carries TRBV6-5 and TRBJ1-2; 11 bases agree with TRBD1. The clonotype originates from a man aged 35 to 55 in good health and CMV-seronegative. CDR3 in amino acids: CASSYSGTGGRYGYTF. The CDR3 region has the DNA TGTGCCAGCAGTTACTCAGGGACAGGGGGTCGCTATGGCTACACCTTC.